This TCR beta chain was sequenced in a study of blood T cell repertoires in COVID-19 (TCRdb year 2020). General notes on the study: Collaborator samples came from the United States, Italy and Spain and covered acute and convalescent phases of COVID-19. The material from the prospective study consisted of cDNA or gDNA derived from T cells, B-cell-depleted T cells, or PBMCs. Subjects who had been exposed to COVID-19, were actively infected with it, or had recovered from it provided the deeply sampled blood TCRbeta repertoires that made up the dataset. The repertoires were made available in a free public database intended to serve as a resource for research on the immune response to SARS-CoV-2. Samples were obtained from the ongoing ImmuneRACE study (first 160 participants) and from 1,254 subjects provided by 6 global collaborators. The sample metadata nearly always contained a de-identified subject ID, COVID-19 status, age in years and sex. HLA class I and class II types, where available, came from metadata supplied by the sample provider rather than from assay-based typing. What the study reported, not specific to this receptor: The quantity of clinical and demographic metadata differed by source and by participant and was supplied without curation.

The immunoSEQ Assay, a bias-controlled multiplex PCR, was used to amplify TCRbeta CDR3 regions from genomic DNA. Per the source publication's procedure: The number of nucleated cells in each sample was estimated from the amplification of reference gene primers within the assay. To quantify the absolute abundance of each unique TCRbeta CDR3 rearrangement, sequence reads were collapsed and filtered. For each sample, productive Simpson clonality was calculated by taking the square root of Simpson's diversity index across productive rearrangements. This immuneACCESS table, as held by TCRdb, lists in-frame sequences with V and J called but not all clones. Of the missing ones, under half trace to an unresolved V gene in checked studies; the others have no known cause. The V and J calls and clone size are taken from that table; D and trimming were inferred from the DNA. This sample lists under 350,000 clones; under 90% were detected once. Under 2.5% of the sample rests with the top ten.

CDR1 is given as KGHSH and CDR2 as LQKENI, both from the germline V gene. V has 5 bases trimmed and J has 6 bases trimmed; junction bases matching no gene number 10. Inclusive of the bounding cysteine and phenylalanine, the CDR3 is 16 residues long. Only the CDR3 region is kept as DNA, spanning 48 bases read in frame from base 1. Of note for this clone: Its antigen remains undetermined. Base qualities are not provided; no much larger clone lies one nucleotide away.

In the prospective study, participants were 18 to 89 years old, resided in fewer than 25 geographic areas of the United States, and were enrolled through a virtual design. Cohort assignment in the prospective study relied on participant-reported clinical history from a screening survey and a study questionnaire. ImmuneRACE Cohort 3 recovered participants were defined by two consecutive negative NP/OP PCR tests, healthcare professional clearance, or symptom resolution. Each participant in the prospective study had whole blood, serum and a nasopharyngeal or oropharyngeal swab collected by mobile phlebotomists. Prospective study participants could optionally give additional blood draws and questionnaires over an approximately two-month period. Before DNA extraction, prospective study blood samples were shipped either frozen or at room temperature.

Rearrangement joined TRBV18 to TRBJ2-3, with 11 bases in between that match TRBD2. The sample comprised PBMCs or T cells enriched from blood (not recorded which). The source is a woman between 55 and 75 years old who had recovered from COVID-19. The CDR3 has the sequence CASSEVLAGVSDTQYF. In nucleotides, the sequence is TGTGCCAGCTCAGAGGTACTAGCGGGAGTATCCGATACGCAGTATTTT.